This is a list of T cell receptor beta chains from one sample in a study of shared clonotypes between healthy human individuals. Here immunoSEQ multiplex PCR was the method, and the copy in TCRdb shows in-frame clones only, minus some. This sample has approximately 2.3 million clones; 85% to 95% occur once, and the top ten carry 0.39%. The sequenced sample consisted of naive CD4+ T cells from PBMCs. All receptors come from a young man in good health. Some clones in this sample may be carry-over from other donors' samples. The CDR3 runs from the conserved cysteine through the conserved F or W. Each record gives: J gene, D gene, clone size, CDR3 length, V gene, CDR3 protein, CDR3 DNA. The D gene is left open where the match is weak. Clone size is not always given. Where it is, it says once, few, many or a class for expanded clones.

TRBJ2-3	.	.	11	TRBV30	CAWSPSGTQYF	TGTGCCTGGAGTCCGTCCGGTACGCAGTATTTT
TRBJ1-5	.	once	15	TRBV19	CASSISAQYNQPQHF	TGTGCCAGTAGTATTTCAGCACAGTACAATCAGCCCCAGCATTTT
TRBJ2-5	.	.	14	TRBV5-4	CASASRGYQETQYF	TGTGCCAGCGCCTCTAGGGGGTACCAAGAGACCCAGTACTTC
TRBJ1-5	.	few	13	TRBV28	CASSFNGNQPQHF	TGTGCCAGCAGTTTCAACGGCAATCAGCCCCAGCATTTT
TRBJ2-5	TRBD2	.	15	TRBV11-2	CASSPAGTSGETQYF	TGTGCCAGCAGCCCTGCCGGGACTAGCGGGGAGACCCAGTACTTC
TRBJ2-1	.	.	16	TRBV7-9	CASSLARTNRVDEQFF	TGTGCCAGCAGCTTAGCCAGGACAAACAGGGTCGATGAGCAGTTCTTC
TRBJ2-3	.	.	15	TRBV9	CASSALLGSTDTQYF	TGTGCCAGCAGCGCACTCCTTGGGAGCACAGATACGCAGTATTTT
TRBJ2-3	TRBD1	.	15	TRBV27	CASRGDRGLADTQYF	TGTGCCAGCAGGGGAGACAGGGGGCTTGCAGATACGCAGTATTTT
TRBJ1-4	.	.	16	TRBV27	CASSPRSLATNEKLFF	TGTGCCAGCAGTCCCAGATCACTAGCAACTAATGAAAAACTGTTTTTT
TRBJ2-7	TRBD1	.	14	TRBV5-1	CASSHTGTGNEQYF	TGCGCCAGCAGCCATACCGGGACAGGGAACGAGCAGTACTTC
TRBJ1-2	.	.	11	TRBV6-1	CASSRAYGYTF	TGTGCCAGCAGTAGAGCGTATGGCTACACCTTC
TRBJ2-7	TRBD1	.	16	TRBV2	CASSQLGTGISHEQYF	TGTGCCAGCAGTCAACTCGGGACAGGGATCTCCCACGAGCAGTACTTC
TRBJ1-4	.	.	15	TRBV4-3	CASSLEGATNEKLFF	TGCGCCAGCAGTCTCGAGGGGGCAACTAATGAAAAACTGTTTTTT
TRBJ2-5	.	.	16	TRBV4-2	CASSQARAGSQETQYF	TGTGCCAGCAGCCAAGCGCGAGCCGGGTCTCAAGAGACCCAGTACTTC
TRBJ2-6	.	.	16	TRBV28	CATTGLPNSGANVLTF	TGTGCCACTACGGGACTCCCTAACTCTGGGGCCAACGTCCTGACTTTC
TRBJ2-6	TRBD1	.	17	TRBV19	CASSAQGVASGANVLTF	TGTGCCAGTAGTGCACAGGGGGTCGCCTCTGGGGCCAACGTCCTGACTTTC
TRBJ2-7	.	.	15	TRBV28	CASSSLGPNNYEQYF	TGTGCCAGCAGTTCGTTGGGACCTAACAACTACGAGCAGTACTTC
TRBJ1-5	.	.	14	TRBV19	CASSPGTALQPQHF	TGTGCCAGTAGTCCCGGGACCGCTCTTCAGCCCCAGCATTTT
TRBJ2-5	.	.	15	TRBV7-2	CASSLVAGWGETQYF	TGTGCCAGCAGCTTAGTCGCAGGGTGGGGAGAGACCCAGTACTTC
TRBJ1-1	.	.	13	TRBV18	CASSSDQNTEAFF	TGTGCCAGCTCATCCGACCAGAACACTGAAGCTTTCTTT
TRBJ1-2	TRBD1	.	14	TRBV7-3	CASSLTGGQDGYTF	TGTGCCAGCAGCTTAACTGGGGGACAGGATGGCTACACCTTC
TRBJ1-2	.	few	9	TRBV29-1	CSVGDGYTF	TGCAGCGTTGGGGATGGCTACACCTTC
TRBJ2-7	TRBD2	.	16	TRBV30	CAWKRTGRERFYEQYF	TGTGCCTGGAAACGTACGGGGCGGGAGAGGTTTTACGAGCAGTACTTC
TRBJ2-3	TRBD1	.	16	TRBV11-2	CASSLQTGAPYYTQYF	TGTGCCAGCAGCTTACAAACAGGGGCCCCGTACTATACGCAGTATTTT
TRBJ2-1	TRBD1	.	13	TRBV2	CASSPTGYNEQFF	TGTGCCAGCAGTCCGACAGGGTACAATGAGCAGTTCTTC
TRBJ1-3	TRBD1	.	15	TRBV5-1	CASSSGTGISNTIYF	TGCGCCAGCAGCTCCGGGACAGGGATATCCAACACCATATATTTT
TRBJ2-7	.	.	16	TRBV9	CASSVGGTENAYEQYF	TGTGCCAGCAGCGTAGGGGGGACGGAAAACGCCTACGAGCAGTACTTC
TRBJ2-5	.	.	14	TRBV6-1	CASSGTVSQETQYF	TGTGCCAGCAGCGGGACGGTCAGCCAAGAGACCCAGTACTTC
TRBJ2-3	.	.	15	TRBV5-4	CASTRMGGLGDTQYF	TGTGCCAGCACCCGGATGGGGGGGCTGGGAGATACGCAGTATTTT
TRBJ1-5	.	.	14	TRBV2	CASRQGYSNQPQHF	TGTGCCAGCAGGCAGGGCTATAGCAATCAGCCCCAGCATTTT
TRBJ2-5	.	.	13	TRBV5-6	CASSLVAKETQYF	TGTGCCAGCAGCTTGGTAGCGAAAGAGACCCAGTACTTC
TRBJ2-7	.	.	16	TRBV16	CASSDYRAPDPYEQYF	TGTGCCAGCAGCGACTACCGGGCCCCGGACCCCTACGAGCAGTACTTC
TRBJ2-4	.	.	12	TRBV7-8	CASSISRDLQYF	TGTGCCAGCAGCATATCGAGGGACTTACAGTACTTC
TRBJ1-1	.	.	14	TRBV18	CASSPLTRGTEAFF	TGTGCCAGCTCACCACTTACCAGGGGCACTGAAGCTTTCTTT
TRBJ2-2	.	.	16	TRBV5-1	CASSLELLPNTGELFF	TGCGCCAGCAGCTTGGAATTACTTCCGAACACCGGGGAGCTGTTTTTT
TRBJ2-2	TRBD1	.	19	TRBV28	CASTLGRQGRSSDTGELFF	TGTGCCAGCACCCTGGGCCGACAGGGACGGAGCTCCGACACCGGGGAGCTGTTTTTT
TRBJ1-1	.	.	15	TRBV4-3	CASSQALWGALEAFF	TGCGCCAGCAGCCAAGCTTTGTGGGGGGCGCTTGAAGCTTTCTTT
TRBJ1-2	TRBD1	.	12	TRBV28	CASGQGKRGYTF	TGTGCCAGCGGACAGGGGAAACGTGGCTACACCTTC
TRBJ2-3	TRBD2	.	16	TRBV5-4	CASSLRASGAGDTQYF	TGTGCCAGCAGCTTGCGTGCTAGCGGGGCTGGGGATACGCAGTATTTT
TRBJ1-1	.	.	14	TRBV5-5	CASSHLVGDTEAFF	TGTGCCAGCAGCCATTTGGTGGGGGACACTGAAGCTTTCTTT
TRBJ2-5	TRBD1	.	14	TRBV5-6	CASSRRDSQETQYF	TGTGCCAGCAGCCGACGGGACAGCCAAGAGACCCAGTACTTC
TRBJ1-1	TRBD1	.	15	TRBV27	CASSLYSGGNTEAFF	TGTGCCAGCAGTTTGTATTCAGGGGGAAACACTGAAGCTTTCTTT
TRBJ1-2	.	.	14	TRBV7-2	CASSPRRGWYGYTF	TGTGCCAGCAGCCCTCGGAGAGGATGGTATGGCTACACCTTC
TRBJ2-2	.	.	13	TRBV2	CASRQGGTGELFF	TGTGCCAGCAGGCAGGGTGGCACCGGGGAGCTGTTTTTT
TRBJ1-2	TRBD1	.	14	TRBV28	CASSLVGQDYGYTF	TGTGCCAGCAGTTTAGTGGGACAGGACTATGGCTACACCTTC
TRBJ1-1	.	.	11	TRBV7-8	CASRKGTEAFF	TGTGCCAGCAGAAAGGGCACTGAAGCTTTCTTT
TRBJ2-2	.	.	13	TRBV7-3	CASSPATTGELFF	TGTGCCAGCAGCCCCGCCACCACCGGGGAGCTGTTTTTT